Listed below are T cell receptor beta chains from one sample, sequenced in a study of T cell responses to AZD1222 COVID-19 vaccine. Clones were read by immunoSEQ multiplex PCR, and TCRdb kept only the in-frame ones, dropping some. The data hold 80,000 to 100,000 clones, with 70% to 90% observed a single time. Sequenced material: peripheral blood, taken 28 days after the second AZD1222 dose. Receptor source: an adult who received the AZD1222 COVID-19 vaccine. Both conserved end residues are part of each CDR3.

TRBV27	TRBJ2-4	CASSTERGVSKNIQYF
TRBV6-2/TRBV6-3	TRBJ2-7	CASSYRGRTYEQYF
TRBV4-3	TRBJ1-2	CASSQEFVIGVDYGYTF
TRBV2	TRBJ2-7	CASSERLGINEQYF
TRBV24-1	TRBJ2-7	CATSDSDLYEQYF
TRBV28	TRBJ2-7	CATRRRESSYEQYF
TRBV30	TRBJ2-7	CASDRGREQYF
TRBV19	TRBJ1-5	CASSTTGGQPPFFYSNQPQHF
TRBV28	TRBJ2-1	CASSFITSGGDEQFF
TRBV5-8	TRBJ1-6	CASSGSGGRLRSPLHF
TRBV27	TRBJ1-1	CASSLSVGAGVAFF
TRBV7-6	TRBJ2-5	CASSRMTGSETQYF
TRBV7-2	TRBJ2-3	CASTQWSGLNTDTQYF
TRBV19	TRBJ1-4	CASSMTGTNEKLFF
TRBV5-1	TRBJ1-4	CASSSLQGARYEKLFF
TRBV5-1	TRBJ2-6	CASSFGGSGANVLTF
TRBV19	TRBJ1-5	CASSIGRMENQPQHF
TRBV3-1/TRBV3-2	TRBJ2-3	CASSQECVERGATDTQYF
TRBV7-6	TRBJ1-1	CASSNPNTEAFF
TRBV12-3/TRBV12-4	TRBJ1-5	CASSLLDQPQHF
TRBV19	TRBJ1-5	CASSIDRGGQPQHF
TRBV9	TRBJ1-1	CASSVVQGTEAFF
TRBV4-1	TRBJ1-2	CASSQGVVQGINYGYTF
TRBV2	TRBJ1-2	CASSERQGYYGYTF
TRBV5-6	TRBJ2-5	CASSLGLAGEETQYF
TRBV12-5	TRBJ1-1	CASGKNRDRAEAFF
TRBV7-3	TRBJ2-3	CASSLPGETDTQYF
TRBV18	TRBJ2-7	CASSPTGTDYEQYF
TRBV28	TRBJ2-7	CASTNGHEQYF
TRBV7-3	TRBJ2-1	CASSLMGLAHNEQFF
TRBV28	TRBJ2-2	CASSLQGTGELFF